This is a list of T cell receptor beta chains from one sample in a study of T cell responses to AZD1222 COVID-19 vaccine. The protocol was immunoSEQ multiplex PCR, while the TCRdb copy is restricted to in-frame clones and leaves out a portion. This sample yields some 120,000 clones, of which less than 95% are seen a single time; roughly 4.4% belongs to the top ten. This sample comprised peripheral blood, obtained on day 0 of MenACWY control vaccination. Every receptor here comes from an adult in good health. CDR3s include the opening cysteine and the closing phenylalanine or tryptophan. Fields, in order: V gene, clone size, J gene, D gene, CDR3 DNA, CDR3 protein. A D gene is named only where the DNA matches it firmly. Clone size is not always given. Where it is, it says once, few, many or a class for expanded clones.

TRBV19	NA	TRBJ2-1	TRBD2	TGTGCCAGTAGTATACTAGCGGGGACCTACAATGAGCAGTTCTTC	CASSILAGTYNEQFF
TRBV6-5	NA	TRBJ2-4	TRBD1	TGTGCCAGCAGTAATCCAGGGGGTGGCAAAAACATTCAGTACTTC	CASSNPGGGKNIQYF
TRBV15	NA	TRBJ2-1	NA	TGTGCCACCTTACGGACGAGGGGCTCCTACAATGAGCAGTTCTTC	CATLRTRGSYNEQFF
TRBV5-5	NA	TRBJ1-2	NA	TGTGCCAGTAGTAACACTCTGGGCTATGGCTACACCTTC	CASSNTLGYGYTF
TRBV5-5	NA	TRBJ2-1	NA	TGTGCCAGCAGCTTATTGTACAATGAGCAGTTCTTC	CASSLLYNEQFF
TRBV18	NA	TRBJ2-4	TRBD1	TGTGCCAGCTCACCAAAGACAGGGGGCGCAAACATTCAGTACTTC	CASSPKTGGANIQYF
TRBV3-1/TRBV3-2	NA	TRBJ1-3	TRBD1	TGTGCCAGCAGCCATCACGGGACAGGGGGTAACACCATATATTTT	CASSHHGTGGNTIYF
TRBV24-1	NA	TRBJ1-5	NA	TGTGCCACCAGTGATTCGAAATTTGGACACCCCACCGCAGCCCAGCATTTT	CATSDSKFGHPTAAQHF
TRBV7-2	NA	TRBJ2-5	TRBD1	TGTGCCAGCAGGCCAGGGGGCGCGGAGACCCAGTACTTC	CASRPGGAETQYF
TRBV7-8	NA	TRBJ2-7	NA	TGTGCCAGCAGCTTAGTTTGGGTCCCAGGGAACCCCTACGAGCAGTACTTC	CASSLVWVPGNPYEQYF
TRBV28	NA	TRBJ2-6	TRBD1	TGTGCCAGCATCGGGGAGCCCGGGACAGGGGGCGTTGGGGCCAACGTCCTGACTTTC	CASIGEPGTGGVGANVLTF
TRBV5-5	once	TRBJ2-7	NA	TGTGCCAGCAGCTTATCAGCCTACGAGCAGTACTTC	CASSLSAYEQYF
TRBV28	NA	TRBJ1-2	NA	TGTGCCAGCAGCCCCTGGGTGGATGGCTACACCTTC	CASSPWVDGYTF
TRBV28	NA	TRBJ2-2	NA	TGTGCCAGCAGTCCCCCGCAGGACTACACCGGGGAGCTGTTTTTT	CASSPPQDYTGELFF
TRBV6-4	NA	TRBJ1-2	NA	TGTGCCAGCAGCACGACAGGTGGCGGAGGCTACACCTTC	CASSTTGGGGYTF
TRBV19	NA	TRBJ1-1	NA	TGTGCCAGTAGGACGGACACTGAAGCTTTCTTT	CASRTDTEAFF
TRBV6-1	NA	TRBJ1-2	TRBD1	TGTGCCAGCAGTGAAGGACAGGGTTTAGGCTACACCTTC	CASSEGQGLGYTF
TRBV11-2	NA	TRBJ1-1	NA	TGTGCCAGCAGCTCGGCGAGTACTGAAGCTTTCTTT	CASSSASTEAFF
TRBV4-3	few	TRBJ2-2	TRBD2	TGCGCCAGCAGCCCGGGACTAGCGGGGGGGCCGGACACCGGGGAGCTGTTTTTT	CASSPGLAGGPDTGELFF
TRBV4-3	few	TRBJ1-2	NA	TGCGCCAGCAGCCAAGGCCCGGACTTGCCTTATGGCTACACCTTC	CASSQGPDLPYGYTF
TRBV3-1/TRBV3-2	NA	TRBJ2-5	NA	TGTGCCAGCAGCCAAGTTGCGGGAAAGGTCCAAGAGACCCAGTACTTC	CASSQVAGKVQETQYF
TRBV9	NA	TRBJ2-2	TRBD1	TGTGCCAGCAGCGCGACCGGGACAGGGGGTTTCACCGGGGAGCTGTTTTTT	CASSATGTGGFTGELFF
TRBV27	once	TRBJ1-1	NA	TGTGCCAGCAGTTCGCAGGGTGGGGTGGTGAACACTGAAGCTTTCTTT	CASSSQGGVVNTEAFF
TRBV27	NA	TRBJ2-3	NA	TGTGCCAGCAGTTTTGGGGGGGCCCCAGATACGCAGTATTTT	CASSFGGAPDTQYF
TRBV10-3	NA	TRBJ2-5	TRBD2	TGTGCCATCAGTCACGGGGGGAACCAAGAGACCCAGTACTTC	CAISHGGNQETQYF
TRBV6-1	NA	TRBJ2-1	TRBD2	TGTGCCAGCAGTGACCCACAGGGGATTAGCGGGGGGTACTACAATGAGCAGTTCTTC	CASSDPQGISGGYYNEQFF
TRBV19	NA	TRBJ1-5	TRBD1	TGTGCCAGTAGTGTATTACAGGGGGCGAGTCAGCCCCAGCATTTT	CASSVLQGASQPQHF
TRBV7-2	NA	TRBJ2-1	NA	TGTGCCAGCAGCTTCGCACTAGCTCCCAATGAGCAGTTCTTC	CASSFALAPNEQFF
TRBV11-3	NA	TRBJ2-7	NA	TGTGCCAGCAGCTTAGGTGGGGGGTCCTACGAGCAGTACTTC	CASSLGGGSYEQYF
TRBV5-6	NA	TRBJ2-1	NA	TGTGCCACCACATCCTCCGGGCCCAATGAGCAGTTCTTC	CATTSSGPNEQFF
TRBV27	NA	TRBJ2-3	TRBD2	TGTGCCAGCAGTTTCGGTAGCGGGACCAGCACAGATACGCAGTATTTT	CASSFGSGTSTDTQYF
TRBV9	NA	TRBJ2-1	NA	TGTGCCAGCAGCGTAGGCCGGCATAATGAGCAGTTCTTC	CASSVGRHNEQFF
TRBV5-4	once	TRBJ2-7	TRBD2	TGTGCCAACGCAATAGCGGGAGCGAACGAGCAGTACTTC	CANAIAGANEQYF
TRBV19	NA	TRBJ1-1	NA	TGTGCCAGTAGTACAGGGATGAACACTGAAGCTTTCTTT	CASSTGMNTEAFF
TRBV16	NA	TRBJ2-7	NA	TGTGCCAGCAGCCAAATTTTCGCCGGGACGGATTACTCCTACGAGCAGTACTTC	CASSQIFAGTDYSYEQYF
TRBV7-6	NA	TRBJ2-2	TRBD2	TGTGCCAGCAGTCCCGGACTAGCGGGGAACACCGGGGAGCTGTTTTTT	CASSPGLAGNTGELFF
TRBV28	NA	TRBJ2-6	NA	TGTGCCAGCCGCTGGGGGTTTTCAACTGGGGCCAACGTCCTGACTTTC	CASRWGFSTGANVLTF
TRBV2	NA	TRBJ1-4	NA	TGTGCCAGCAGTGAAGCGCAACAGACGGAAAAACTGTTTTTT	CASSEAQQTEKLFF
TRBV7-3	NA	TRBJ2-1	TRBD2	TGTGCCAGCAGCTCCCGGACTAGCGGGAGTTATGAGCAGTTCTTC	CASSSRTSGSYEQFF
TRBV6-5	NA	TRBJ2-3	NA	TGTGCCAGCAGTTACGAGGTAGCGGCTAGCACAGATACGCAGTATTTT	CASSYEVAASTDTQYF
TRBV2	once	TRBJ1-1	NA	TGTGCCAGCAGTGAACAGGGAAACACTGAAGCTTTCTTT	CASSEQGNTEAFF